This TCR beta chain was recorded in a study of T cell changes during pregnancy in multiple sclerosis (dated by TCRdb to between 2018 and 2021). In terms of the full investigation: The study examined how the T cell repertoire changed over the course of pregnancy in women with multiple sclerosis.

From cysteine to phenylalanine, the CDR3 is 15 amino acids long. The CDR3 DNA has 45 bases and is translated from base 1. A distance of 13 bases separates the germline ends of V and J, which lose 1 base and 9 bases respectively. CDR1 LGHNA and CDR2 YNFKEQ are derived from the germline V gene. About this clone itself: Its target antigen remains unknown. No much larger clone is present one base from it, and per-base qualities are unavailable.

The library came from the immunoSEQ multiplex PCR assay. In its TCRdb copy, this immuneACCESS table keeps in-frame sequences only and misses some clones. Where compared with another copy, unresolved V genes explain less than half of these, and the others have no known cause. The sample table shows 51,000 or so clones, and 93% are seen once. The top ten clones comprise 1.5% to 2% of the sample. The chain links TRBV4-2 with TRBJ1-6; there is no confident call for the D gene. This receptor was taken from a female donor with multiple sclerosis, enrolled in a pregnancy study. The source was peripheral blood, collected in the second trimester of pregnancy. The DNA sequence reads TGTGCCAGCAGCCAAGCGGCCGGGGAGGTTTCACCCCTCCACTTT. Its protein reads: CASSQAAGEVSPLHF.